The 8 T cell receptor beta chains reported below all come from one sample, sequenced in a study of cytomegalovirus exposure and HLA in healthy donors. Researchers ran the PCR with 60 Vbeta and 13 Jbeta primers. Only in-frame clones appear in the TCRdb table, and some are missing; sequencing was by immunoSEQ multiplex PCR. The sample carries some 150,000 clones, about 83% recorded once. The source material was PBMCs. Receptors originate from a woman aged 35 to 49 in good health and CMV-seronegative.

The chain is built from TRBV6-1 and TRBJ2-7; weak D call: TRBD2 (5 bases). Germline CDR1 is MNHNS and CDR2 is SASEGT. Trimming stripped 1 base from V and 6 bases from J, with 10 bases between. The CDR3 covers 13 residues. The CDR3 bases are TGTGCCAGCAGTGAAGAAGAGGGTCTCGAGCAGTACTTC. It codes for CASSEEEGLEQYF.

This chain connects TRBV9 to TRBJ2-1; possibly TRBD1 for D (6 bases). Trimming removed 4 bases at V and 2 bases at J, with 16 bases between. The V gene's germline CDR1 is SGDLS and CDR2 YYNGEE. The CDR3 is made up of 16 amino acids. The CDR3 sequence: CASSPLAGAPYNEQFF. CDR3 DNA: TGTGCCAGCAGCCCCCTGGCAGGGGCCCCCTACAATGAGCAGTTCTTC.

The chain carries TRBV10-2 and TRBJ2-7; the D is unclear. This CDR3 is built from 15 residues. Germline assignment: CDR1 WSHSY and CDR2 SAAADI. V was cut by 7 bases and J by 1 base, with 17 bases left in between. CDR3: CASKTRSSRSYEQYF. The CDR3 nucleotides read TGCGCCAGCAAAACAAGGAGTAGCAGATCCTACGAGCAGTACTTC.

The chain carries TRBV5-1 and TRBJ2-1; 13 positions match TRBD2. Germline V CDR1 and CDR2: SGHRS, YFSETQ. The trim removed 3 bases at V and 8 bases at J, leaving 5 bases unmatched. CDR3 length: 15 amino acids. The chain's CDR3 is CASSSGLAGRDEQFF. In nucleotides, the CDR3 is TGCGCCAGCAGCTCGGGACTAGCGGGACGGGATGAGCAGTTCTTC.

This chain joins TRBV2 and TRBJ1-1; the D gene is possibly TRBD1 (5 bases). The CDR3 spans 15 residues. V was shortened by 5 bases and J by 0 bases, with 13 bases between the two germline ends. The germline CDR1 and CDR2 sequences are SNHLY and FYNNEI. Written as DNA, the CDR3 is TGTGCCAGCAGTCTTGGGGGAGGAATGAACACTGAAGCTTTCTTT. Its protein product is CASSLGGGMNTEAFF.

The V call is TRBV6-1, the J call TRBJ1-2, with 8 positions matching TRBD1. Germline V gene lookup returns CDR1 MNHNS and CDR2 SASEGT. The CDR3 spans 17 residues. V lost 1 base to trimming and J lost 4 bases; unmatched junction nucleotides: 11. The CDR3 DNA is TGTGCCAGCAGTGAAGGCCCGAGCGGCAGGGGGCTCTATGGCTACACCTTC. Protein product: CASSEGPSGRGLYGYTF.

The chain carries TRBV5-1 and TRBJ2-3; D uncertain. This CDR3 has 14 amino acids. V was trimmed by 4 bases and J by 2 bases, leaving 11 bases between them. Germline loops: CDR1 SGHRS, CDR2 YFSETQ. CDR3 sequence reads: CASSASSLTDTQYF. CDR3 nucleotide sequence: TGCGCCAGCAGCGCCTCTTCACTCACAGATACGCAGTATTTT.

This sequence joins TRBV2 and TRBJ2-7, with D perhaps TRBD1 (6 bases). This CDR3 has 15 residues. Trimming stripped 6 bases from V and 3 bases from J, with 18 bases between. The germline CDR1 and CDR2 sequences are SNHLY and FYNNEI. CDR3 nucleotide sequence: TGTGCCAGCAGCGAAACAGGGAGTCCCCTCTACGAGCAGTACTTC. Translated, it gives CASSETGSPLYEQYF.